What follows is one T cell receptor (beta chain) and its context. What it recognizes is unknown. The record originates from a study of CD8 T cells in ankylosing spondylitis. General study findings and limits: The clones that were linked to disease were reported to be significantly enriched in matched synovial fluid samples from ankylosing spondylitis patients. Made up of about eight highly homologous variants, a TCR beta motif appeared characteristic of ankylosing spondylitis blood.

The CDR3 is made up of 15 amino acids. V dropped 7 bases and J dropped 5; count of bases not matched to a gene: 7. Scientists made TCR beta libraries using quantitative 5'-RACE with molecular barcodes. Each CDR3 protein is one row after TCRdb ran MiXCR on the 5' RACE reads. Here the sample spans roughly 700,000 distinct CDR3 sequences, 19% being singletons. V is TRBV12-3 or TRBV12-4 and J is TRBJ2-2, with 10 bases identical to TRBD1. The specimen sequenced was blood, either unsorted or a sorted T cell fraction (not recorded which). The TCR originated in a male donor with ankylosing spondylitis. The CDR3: CASTPGTGATGELFF. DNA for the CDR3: TGTGCCAGCACCCCAGGGACAGGGGCGACCGGGGAGCTGTTTTTT.